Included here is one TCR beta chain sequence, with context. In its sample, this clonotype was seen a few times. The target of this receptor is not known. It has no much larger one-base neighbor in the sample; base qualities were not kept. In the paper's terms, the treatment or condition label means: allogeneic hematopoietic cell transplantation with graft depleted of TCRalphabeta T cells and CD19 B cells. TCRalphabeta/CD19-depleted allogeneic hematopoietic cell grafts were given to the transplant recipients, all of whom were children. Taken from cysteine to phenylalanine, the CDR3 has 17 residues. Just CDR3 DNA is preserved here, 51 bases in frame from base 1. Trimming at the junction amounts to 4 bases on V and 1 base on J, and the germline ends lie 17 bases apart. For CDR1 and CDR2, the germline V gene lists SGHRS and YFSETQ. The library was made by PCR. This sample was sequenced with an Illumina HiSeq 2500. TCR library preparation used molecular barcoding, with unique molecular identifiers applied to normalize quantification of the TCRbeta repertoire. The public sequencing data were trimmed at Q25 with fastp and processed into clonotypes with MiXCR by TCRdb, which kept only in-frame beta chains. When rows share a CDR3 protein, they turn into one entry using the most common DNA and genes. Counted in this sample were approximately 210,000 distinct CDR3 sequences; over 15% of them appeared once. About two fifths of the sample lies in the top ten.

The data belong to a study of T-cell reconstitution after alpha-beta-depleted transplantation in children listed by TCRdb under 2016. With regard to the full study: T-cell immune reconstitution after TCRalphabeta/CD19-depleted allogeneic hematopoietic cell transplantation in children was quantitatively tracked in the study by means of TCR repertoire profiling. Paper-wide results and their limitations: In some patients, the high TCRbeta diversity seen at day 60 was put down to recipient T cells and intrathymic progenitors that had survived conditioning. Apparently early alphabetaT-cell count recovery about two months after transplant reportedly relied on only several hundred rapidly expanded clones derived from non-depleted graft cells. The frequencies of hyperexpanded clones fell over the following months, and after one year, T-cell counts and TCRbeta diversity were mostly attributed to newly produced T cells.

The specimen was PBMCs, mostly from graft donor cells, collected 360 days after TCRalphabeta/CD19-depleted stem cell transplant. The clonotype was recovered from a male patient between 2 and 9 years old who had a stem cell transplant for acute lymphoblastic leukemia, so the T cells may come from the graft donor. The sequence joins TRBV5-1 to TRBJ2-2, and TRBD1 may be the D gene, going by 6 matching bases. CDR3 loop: CASSLVLGTQNTGELFF. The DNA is TGCGCCAGCAGCCTGGTATTAGGGACACAGAACACCGGGGAGCTGTTTTTT.